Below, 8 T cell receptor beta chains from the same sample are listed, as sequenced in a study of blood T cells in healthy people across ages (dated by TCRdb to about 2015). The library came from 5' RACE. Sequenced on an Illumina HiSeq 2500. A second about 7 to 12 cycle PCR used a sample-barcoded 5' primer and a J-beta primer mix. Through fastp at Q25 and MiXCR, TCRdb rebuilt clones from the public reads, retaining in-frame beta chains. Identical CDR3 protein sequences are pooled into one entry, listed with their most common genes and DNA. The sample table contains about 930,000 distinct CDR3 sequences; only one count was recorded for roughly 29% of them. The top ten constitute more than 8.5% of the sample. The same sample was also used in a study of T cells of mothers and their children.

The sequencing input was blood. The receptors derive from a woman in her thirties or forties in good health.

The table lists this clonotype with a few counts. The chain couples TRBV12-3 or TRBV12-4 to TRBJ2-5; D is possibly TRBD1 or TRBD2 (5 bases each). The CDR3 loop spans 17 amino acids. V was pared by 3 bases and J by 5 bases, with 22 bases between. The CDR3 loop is CASSFNPGTEAFETQYF. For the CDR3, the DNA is TGTGCCAGCAGTTTTAACCCCGGGACGGAAGCCTTCGAGACCCAGTACTTC.

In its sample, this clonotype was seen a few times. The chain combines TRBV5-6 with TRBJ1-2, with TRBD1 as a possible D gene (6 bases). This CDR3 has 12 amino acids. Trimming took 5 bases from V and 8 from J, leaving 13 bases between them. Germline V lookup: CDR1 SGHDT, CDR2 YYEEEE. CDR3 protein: CASRSIGGGYTF. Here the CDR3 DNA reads TGTGCCAGCAGATCGATTGGGGGCGGCTACACCTTC.

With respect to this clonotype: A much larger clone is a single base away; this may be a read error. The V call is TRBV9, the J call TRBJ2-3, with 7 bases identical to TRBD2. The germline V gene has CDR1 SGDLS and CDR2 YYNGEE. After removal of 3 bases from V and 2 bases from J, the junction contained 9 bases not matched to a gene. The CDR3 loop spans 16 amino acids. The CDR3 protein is CASSAIGGFFTDTQYF. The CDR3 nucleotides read TGTGCCAGCAGCGCTATCGGGGGGTTCTTCACAGATACGCAGTATTTT.

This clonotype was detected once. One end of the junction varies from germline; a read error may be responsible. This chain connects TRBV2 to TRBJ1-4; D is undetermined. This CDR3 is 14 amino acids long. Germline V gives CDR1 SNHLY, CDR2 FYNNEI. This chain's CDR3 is CACSVPATNEKLFF. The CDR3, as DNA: TGTGCCTGCAGTGTCCCTGCAACTAATGAAAAACTGTTTTTT.

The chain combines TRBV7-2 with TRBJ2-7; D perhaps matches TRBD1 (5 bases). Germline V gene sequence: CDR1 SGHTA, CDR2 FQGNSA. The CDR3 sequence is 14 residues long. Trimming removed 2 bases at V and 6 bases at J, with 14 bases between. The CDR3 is CASSLSGAAREQYF. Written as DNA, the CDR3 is TGTGCCAGCAGCTTAAGTGGGGCTGCTCGCGAGCAGTACTTC. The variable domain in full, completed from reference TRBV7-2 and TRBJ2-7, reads GAGVSQSPSNKVTEKGKDVELRCDPISGHTALYWYRQSLGQGLEFLIYFQGNSAPDKSGLPSDRFSAERTGGSVSTLTIQRTQQEDSAVYLCASSLSGAAREQYFGPGTRLTVT.

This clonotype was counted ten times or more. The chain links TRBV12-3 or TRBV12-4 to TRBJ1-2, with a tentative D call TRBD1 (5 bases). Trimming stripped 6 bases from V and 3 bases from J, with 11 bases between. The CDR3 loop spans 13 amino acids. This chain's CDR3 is CASRFTGDYGYTF. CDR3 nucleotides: TGTGCCAGCAGGTTCACAGGCGACTATGGCTACACCTTC.

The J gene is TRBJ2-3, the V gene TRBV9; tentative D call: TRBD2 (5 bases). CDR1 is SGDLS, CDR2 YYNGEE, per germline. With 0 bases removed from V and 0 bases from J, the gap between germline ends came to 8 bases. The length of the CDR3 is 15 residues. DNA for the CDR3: TGTGCCAGCAGCGTAGAGAGGACTAGCACAGATACGCAGTATTTT. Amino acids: CASSVERTSTDTQYF.

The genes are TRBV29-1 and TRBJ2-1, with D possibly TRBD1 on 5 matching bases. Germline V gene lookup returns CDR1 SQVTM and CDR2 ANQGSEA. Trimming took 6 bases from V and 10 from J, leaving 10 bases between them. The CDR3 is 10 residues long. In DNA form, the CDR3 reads TGCAGCGTCCCAGGGCGGGAGCAGTTCTTC. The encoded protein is CSVPGREQFF.